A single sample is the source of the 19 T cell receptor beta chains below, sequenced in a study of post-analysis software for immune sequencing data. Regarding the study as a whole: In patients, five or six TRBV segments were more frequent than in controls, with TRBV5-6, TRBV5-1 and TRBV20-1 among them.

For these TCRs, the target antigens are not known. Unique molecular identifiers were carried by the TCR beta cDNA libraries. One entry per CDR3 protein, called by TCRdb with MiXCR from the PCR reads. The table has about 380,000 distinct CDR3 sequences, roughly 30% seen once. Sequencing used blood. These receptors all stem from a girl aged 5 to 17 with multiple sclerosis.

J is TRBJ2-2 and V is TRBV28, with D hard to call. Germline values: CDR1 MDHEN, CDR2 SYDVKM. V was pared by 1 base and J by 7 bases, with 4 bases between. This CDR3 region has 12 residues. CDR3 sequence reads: CASSLLDGELFF. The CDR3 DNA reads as TGTGCCAGCAGTTTATTGGACGGGGAGCTGTTTTTT.

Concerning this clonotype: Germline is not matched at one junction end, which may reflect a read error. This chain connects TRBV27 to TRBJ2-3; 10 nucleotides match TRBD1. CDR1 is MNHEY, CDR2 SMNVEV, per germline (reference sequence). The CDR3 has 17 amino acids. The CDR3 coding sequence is TGTGCCAGCAGACGACAGGGGGCGTACCTTCGGGGAGATACGCGGTATTTT. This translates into CASRRQGAYLRGDTRYF.

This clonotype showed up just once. For the CDR3, the DNA is TGTGCCAGCAGCTTAGGCGGGGGCCAGGAAGCTTTCTTT. It yields the protein CASSLGGGQEAFF. The chain couples TRBV13 to TRBJ1-1; a weak D match, TRBD1 (6 bases). Germline V gene lookup returns CDR1 PRHDT and CDR2 FYEKMQ (reference sequence). This CDR3 is built from 13 residues. Trimming removed 0 bases at V and 8 bases at J, with 10 bases between.

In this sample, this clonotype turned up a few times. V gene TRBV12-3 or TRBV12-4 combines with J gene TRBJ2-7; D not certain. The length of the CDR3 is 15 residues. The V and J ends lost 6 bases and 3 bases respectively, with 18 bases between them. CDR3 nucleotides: TGTGCCAGCAGCCAAACTCACTCCTGGGGCTACGAGCAGTACTTC. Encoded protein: CASSQTHSWGYEQYF.

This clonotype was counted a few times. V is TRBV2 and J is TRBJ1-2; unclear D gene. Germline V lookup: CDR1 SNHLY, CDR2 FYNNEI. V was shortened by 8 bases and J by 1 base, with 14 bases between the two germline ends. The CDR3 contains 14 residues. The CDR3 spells CASCGVTHNYGYTF. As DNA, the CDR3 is TGTGCCAGCTGTGGCGTAACCCATAACTATGGCTACACCTTC.

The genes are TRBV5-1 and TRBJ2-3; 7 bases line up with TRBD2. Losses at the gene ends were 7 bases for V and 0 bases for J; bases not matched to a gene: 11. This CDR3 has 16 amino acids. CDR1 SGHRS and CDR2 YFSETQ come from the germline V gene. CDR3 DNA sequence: TGCGCCAGCGCCACGGTTTGGGGGGGAAGCACAGATACGCAGTATTTT. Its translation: CASATVWGGSTDTQYF.

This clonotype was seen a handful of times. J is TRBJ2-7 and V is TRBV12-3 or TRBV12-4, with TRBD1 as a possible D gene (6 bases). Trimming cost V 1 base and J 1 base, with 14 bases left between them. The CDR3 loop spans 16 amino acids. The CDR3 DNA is TGTGCCAGCAGTTTAGTGGGGGCAACCTCGTCCTACGAGCAGTACTTC. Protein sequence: CASSLVGATSSYEQYF.

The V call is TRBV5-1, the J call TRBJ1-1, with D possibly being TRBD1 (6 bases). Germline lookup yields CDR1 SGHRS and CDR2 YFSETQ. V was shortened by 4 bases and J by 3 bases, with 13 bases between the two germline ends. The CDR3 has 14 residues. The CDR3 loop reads CASSVRGWDTEAFF. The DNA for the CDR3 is TGCGCCAGCAGCGTAAGGGGGTGGGACACTGAAGCTTTCTTT.

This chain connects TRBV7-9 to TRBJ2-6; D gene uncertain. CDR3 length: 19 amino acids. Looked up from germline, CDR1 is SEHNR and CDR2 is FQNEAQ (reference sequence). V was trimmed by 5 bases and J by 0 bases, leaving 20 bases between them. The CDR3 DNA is TGTGCCAGCAGCACCCGGCCTTTCCAGCTCTCCTCTGGGGCCAACGTCCTGACTTTC. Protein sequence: CASSTRPFQLSSGANVLTF.

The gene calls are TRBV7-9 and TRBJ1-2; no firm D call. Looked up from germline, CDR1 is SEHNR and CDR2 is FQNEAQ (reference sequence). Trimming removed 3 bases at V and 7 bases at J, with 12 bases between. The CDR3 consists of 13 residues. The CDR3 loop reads CASSFGDQGGYTF. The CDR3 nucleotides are TGTGCCAGCAGCTTCGGAGACCAAGGTGGCTACACCTTC.

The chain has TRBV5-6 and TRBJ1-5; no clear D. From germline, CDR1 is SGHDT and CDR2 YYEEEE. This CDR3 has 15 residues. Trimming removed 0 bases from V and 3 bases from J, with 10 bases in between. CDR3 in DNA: TGTGCCAGCAGCTTGGGGGCCGCCCCCAATCAGCCCCAGCATTTT. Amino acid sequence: CASSLGAAPNQPQHF. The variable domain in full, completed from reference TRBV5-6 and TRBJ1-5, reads DAGVTQSPTHLIKTRGQQVTLRCSPKSGHDTVSWYQQALGQGPQFIFQYYEEEERQRGNFPDRFSGHQFPNYSSELNVNALLLGDSALYLCASSLGAAPNQPQHFGDGTRLSIL.

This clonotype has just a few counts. CDR3 sequence: CASSPGPQKTQYF. CDR3 DNA sequence: TGTGCCAGCAGCCCCGGTCCGCAAAAGACCCAGTACTTC. V usage is TRBV7-6 and J usage is TRBJ2-5, with unresolved D. This CDR3 comprises 13 residues. The V end was cut by 5 bases, the J end by 6 bases, with 13 bases between. Germline CDR1 SGHVS, CDR2 FNYEAQ.

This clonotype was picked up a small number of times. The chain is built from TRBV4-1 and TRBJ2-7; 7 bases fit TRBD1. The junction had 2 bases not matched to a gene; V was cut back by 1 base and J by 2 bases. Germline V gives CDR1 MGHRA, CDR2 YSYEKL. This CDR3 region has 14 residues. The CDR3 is CASSQVGTAYEQYF. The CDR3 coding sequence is TGCGCCAGCAGCCAAGTGGGGACAGCCTACGAGCAGTACTTC.

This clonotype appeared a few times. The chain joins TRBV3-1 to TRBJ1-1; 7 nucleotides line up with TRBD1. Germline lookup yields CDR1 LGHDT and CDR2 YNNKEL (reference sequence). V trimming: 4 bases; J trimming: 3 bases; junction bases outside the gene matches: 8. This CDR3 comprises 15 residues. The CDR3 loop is CASSLHRGPYTEAFF. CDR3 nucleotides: TGTGCCAGCAGCCTTCACAGGGGTCCTTACACTGAAGCTTTCTTT.

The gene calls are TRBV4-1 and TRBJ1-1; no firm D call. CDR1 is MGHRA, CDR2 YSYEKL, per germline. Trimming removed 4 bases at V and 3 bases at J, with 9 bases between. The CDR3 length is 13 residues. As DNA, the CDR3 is TGCGCCAGCAGCCGGGAGGGCCACACTGAAGCTTTCTTT. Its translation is CASSREGHTEAFF.

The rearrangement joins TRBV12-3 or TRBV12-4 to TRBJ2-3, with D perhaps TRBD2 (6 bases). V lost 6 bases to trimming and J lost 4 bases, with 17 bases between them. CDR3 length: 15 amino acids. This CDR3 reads CASSPGTYRPDTQYF. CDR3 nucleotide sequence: TGTGCCAGCAGCCCCGGGACTTATAGACCAGATACGCAGTATTTT.

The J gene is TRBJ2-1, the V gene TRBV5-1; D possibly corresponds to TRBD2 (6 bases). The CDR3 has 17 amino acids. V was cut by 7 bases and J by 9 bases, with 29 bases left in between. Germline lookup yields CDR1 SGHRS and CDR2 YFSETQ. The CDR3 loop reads CASWRGLFQDSEVEQFF. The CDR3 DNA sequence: TGCGCCAGCTGGAGGGGATTATTCCAGGACTCGGAGGTTGAGCAGTTCTTC.

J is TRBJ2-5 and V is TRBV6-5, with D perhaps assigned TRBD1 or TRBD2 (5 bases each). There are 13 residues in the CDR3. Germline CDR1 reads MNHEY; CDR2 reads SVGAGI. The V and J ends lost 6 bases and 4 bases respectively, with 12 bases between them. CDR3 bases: TGTGCCAGCAGGGCCCCGGGGCGAGAGACCCAGTACTTC. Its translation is CASRAPGRETQYF.

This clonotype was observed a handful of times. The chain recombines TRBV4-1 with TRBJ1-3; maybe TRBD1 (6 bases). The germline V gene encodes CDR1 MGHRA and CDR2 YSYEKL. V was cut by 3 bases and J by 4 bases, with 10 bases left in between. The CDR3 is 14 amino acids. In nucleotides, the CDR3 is TGCGCCAGCAGCCAGGAGGGGGGGGGAAACACCATATATTTT. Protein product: CASSQEGGGNTIYF.